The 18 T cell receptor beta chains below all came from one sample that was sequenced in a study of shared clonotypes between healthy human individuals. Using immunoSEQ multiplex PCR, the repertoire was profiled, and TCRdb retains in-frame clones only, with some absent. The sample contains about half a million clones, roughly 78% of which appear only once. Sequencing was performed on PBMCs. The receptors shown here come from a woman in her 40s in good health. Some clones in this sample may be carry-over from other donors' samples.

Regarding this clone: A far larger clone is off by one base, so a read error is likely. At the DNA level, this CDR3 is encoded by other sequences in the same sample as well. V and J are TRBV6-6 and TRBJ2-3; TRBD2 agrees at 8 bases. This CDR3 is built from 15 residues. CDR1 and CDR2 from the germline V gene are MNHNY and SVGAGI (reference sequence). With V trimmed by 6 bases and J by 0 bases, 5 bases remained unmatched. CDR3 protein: CASRDSSGSTDTQYF. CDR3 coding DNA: TGTGCCAGCAGAGACTCTAGCGGGAGCACAGATACGCAGTATTTT.

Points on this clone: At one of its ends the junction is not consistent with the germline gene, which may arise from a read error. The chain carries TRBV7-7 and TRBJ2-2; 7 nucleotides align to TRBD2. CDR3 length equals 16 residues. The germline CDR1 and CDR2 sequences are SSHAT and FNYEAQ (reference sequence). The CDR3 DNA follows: TGTGCTAGCAGCTTAGCGGGCGGGAGTAACACCGGGGAGCTGTTTTTT. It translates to CASSLAGGSNTGELFF. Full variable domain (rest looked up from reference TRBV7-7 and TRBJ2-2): GAGVSQSPRYKVTKRGQDVTLRCDPISSHATLYWYQQALGQGPEFLTYFNYEAQPDKSGLPSDRFSAERPEGSISTLTIQRTEQRDSAMYRCASSLAGGSNTGELFFGEGSRLTVL.

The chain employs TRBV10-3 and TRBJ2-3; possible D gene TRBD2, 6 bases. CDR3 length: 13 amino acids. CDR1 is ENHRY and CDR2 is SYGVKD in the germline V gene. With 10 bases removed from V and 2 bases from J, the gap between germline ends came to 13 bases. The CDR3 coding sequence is TGTGCCACCCACCGGGGGACCACAGATACGCAGTATTTT. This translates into CATHRGTTDTQYF.

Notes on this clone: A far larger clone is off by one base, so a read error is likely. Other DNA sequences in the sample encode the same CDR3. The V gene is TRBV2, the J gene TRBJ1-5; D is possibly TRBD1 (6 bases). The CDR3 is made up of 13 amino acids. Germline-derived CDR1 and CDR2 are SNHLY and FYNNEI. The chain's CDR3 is CASGTLSNQPQHF. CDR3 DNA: TGCGCCAGCGGGACACTTAGCAATCAGCCCCAGCATTTT. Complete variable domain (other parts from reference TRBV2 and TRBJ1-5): EPEVTQTPSHQVTQMGQEVILRCVPISNHLYFYWYRQILGQKVEFLVSFYNNEISEKSEIFDDQFSVERPDGSNFTLKIRSTKLEDSAMYFCASGTLSNQPQHFGDGTRLSIL.

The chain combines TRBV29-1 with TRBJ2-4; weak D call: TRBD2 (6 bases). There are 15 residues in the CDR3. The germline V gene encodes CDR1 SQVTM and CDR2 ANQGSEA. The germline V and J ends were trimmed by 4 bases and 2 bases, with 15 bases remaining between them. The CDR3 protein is CSVGASGGTKNIQYF. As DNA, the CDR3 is TGCAGCGTTGGTGCGTCTGGGGGGACCAAAAACATTCAGTACTTC.

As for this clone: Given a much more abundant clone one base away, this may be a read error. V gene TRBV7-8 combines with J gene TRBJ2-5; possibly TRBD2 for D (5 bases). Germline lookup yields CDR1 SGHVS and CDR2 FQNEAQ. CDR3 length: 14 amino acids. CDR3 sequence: CASSRTSHSYEQHF. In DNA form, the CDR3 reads TGTGCCAGCAGCAGGACTTCGCATTCCTACGAGCAGCACTTC.

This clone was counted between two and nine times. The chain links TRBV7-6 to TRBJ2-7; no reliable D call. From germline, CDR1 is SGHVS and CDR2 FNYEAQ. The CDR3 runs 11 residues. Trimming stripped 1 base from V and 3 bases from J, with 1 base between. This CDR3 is CASSLDYEQYF. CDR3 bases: TGTGCCAGCAGCTTAGACTACGAGCAGTACTTC.

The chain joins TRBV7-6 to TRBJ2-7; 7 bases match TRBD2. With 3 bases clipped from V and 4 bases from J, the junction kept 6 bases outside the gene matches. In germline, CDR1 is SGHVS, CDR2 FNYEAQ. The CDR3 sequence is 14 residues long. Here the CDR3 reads CASSLGLPPYEQYF. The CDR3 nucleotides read TGTGCCAGCAGCTTGGGACTACCGCCATACGAGCAGTACTTC.

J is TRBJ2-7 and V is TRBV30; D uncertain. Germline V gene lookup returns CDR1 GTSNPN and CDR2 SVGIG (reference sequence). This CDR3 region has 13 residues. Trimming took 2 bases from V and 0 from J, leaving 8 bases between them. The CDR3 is CAWSSESSYEQYF. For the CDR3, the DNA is TGTGCCTGGAGTAGTGAGAGCTCCTACGAGCAGTACTTC. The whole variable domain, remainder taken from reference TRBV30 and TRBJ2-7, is SQTIHQWPATLVQPVGSPLSLECTVEGTSNPNLYWYRQAAGRGLQLLFYSVGIGQISSEVPQNLSASRPQDRQFILSSKKLLLSDSGFYLCAWSSESSYEQYFGPGTRLTVT.

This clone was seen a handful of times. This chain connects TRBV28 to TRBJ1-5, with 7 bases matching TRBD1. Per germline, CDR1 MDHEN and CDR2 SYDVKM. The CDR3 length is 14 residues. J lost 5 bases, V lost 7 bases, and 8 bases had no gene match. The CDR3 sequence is CASTSGTEDQPQHF. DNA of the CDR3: TGTGCCAGCACCTCCGGGACAGAAGATCAGCCCCAGCATTTT.

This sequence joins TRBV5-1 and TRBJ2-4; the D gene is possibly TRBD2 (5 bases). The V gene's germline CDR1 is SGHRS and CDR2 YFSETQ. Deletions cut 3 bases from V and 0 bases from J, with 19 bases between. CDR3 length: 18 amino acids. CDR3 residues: CASSSEPGLNIAKNIQYF. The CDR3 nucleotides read TGCGCCAGCAGCTCCGAACCCGGACTCAACATAGCCAAAAACATTCAGTACTTC.

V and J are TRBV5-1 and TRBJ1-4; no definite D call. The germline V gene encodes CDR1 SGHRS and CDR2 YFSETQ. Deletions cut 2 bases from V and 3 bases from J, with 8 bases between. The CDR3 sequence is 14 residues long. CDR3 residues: CASSFPGSNEKLFF. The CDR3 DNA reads TGCGCCAGCAGCTTCCCGGGGTCTAATGAAAAACTGTTTTTT.

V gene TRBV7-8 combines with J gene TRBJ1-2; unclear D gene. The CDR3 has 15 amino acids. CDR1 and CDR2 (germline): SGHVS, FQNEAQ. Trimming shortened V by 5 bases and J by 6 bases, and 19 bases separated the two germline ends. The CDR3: CASSHHWWGNDGYTF. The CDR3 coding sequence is TGTGCCAGCAGCCACCACTGGTGGGGAAATGATGGCTACACCTTC.

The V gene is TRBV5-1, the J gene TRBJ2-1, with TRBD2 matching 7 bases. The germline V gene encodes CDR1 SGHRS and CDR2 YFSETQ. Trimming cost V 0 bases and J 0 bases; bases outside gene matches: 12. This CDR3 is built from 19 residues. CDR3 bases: TGCGCCAGCAGCTTGGCCAGCGGGACCATAACGAGCTCCTACAATGAGCAGTTCTTC. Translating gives CASSLASGTITSSYNEQFF.

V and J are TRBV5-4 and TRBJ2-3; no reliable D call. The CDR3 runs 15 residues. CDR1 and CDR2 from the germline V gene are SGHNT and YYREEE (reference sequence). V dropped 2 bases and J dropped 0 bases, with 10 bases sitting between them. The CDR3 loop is CASSLSTFSTDTQYF. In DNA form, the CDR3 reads TGTGCCAGCAGCTTATCGACGTTTAGCACAGATACGCAGTATTTT. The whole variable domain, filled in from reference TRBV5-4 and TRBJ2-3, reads ETGVTQSPTHLIKTRGQQVTLRCSSQSGHNTVSWYQQALGQGPQFIFQYYREEENGRGNFPPRFSGLQFPNYSSELNVNALELDDSALYLCASSLSTFSTDTQYFGPGTRLTVL.

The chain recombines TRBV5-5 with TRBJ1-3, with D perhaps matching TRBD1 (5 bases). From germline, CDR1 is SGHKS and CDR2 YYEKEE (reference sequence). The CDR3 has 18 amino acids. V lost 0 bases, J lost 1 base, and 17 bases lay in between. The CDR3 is CASSLDPRDAASGNTIYF. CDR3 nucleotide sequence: TGTGCCAGCAGCTTGGACCCTAGGGACGCCGCTTCTGGAAACACCATATATTTT.

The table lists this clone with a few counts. As DNA, the CDR3 is TGTGCCAGCAGCCCGGAGGCGGGGGAGTGGAACACTGAAGCTTTCTTT. This encodes CASSPEAGEWNTEAFF. The chain has TRBV5-5 and TRBJ1-1, with D tentatively TRBD1 (5 bases). Germline-derived CDR1 and CDR2 are SGHKS and YYEKEE (reference sequence). Trimming took 4 bases from V and 1 from J, leaving 17 bases between them. This CDR3 has 16 amino acids.

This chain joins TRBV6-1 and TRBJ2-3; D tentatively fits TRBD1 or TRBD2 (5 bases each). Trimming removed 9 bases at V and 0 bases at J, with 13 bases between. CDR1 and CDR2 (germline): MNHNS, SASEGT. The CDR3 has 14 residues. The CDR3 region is CASVTGTSTDTQYF. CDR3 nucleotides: TGTGCCAGTGTAACGGGGACGAGCACAGATACGCAGTATTTT.